A selection of T cell receptor beta chains follows, all from one sample in a study of T-cell memory formation after mild COVID-19. MiXCR was run by TCRdb on the 5' RACE reads, yielding one entry per CDR3 protein. The data hold roughly 80,000 distinct CDR3 sequences, with about 23% observed a single time. Sequencing was carried out using PBMCs or a T cell subset sorted from them (not recorded which). Receptors were obtained from a man aged 18-30 years who had mild COVID-19 (a few samples of this study predate the infection). Cell type and time point are not known. The CDR3 runs from the conserved cysteine through the conserved F or W. D genes are given only for firm matches. Expanded clones get a size class; other rows say once, few or many, or leave the size out.

j_gene | v_gene | abundance | d_gene | CDR3aa | CDR3nt
TRBJ2-1 | TRBV4-1 | . | . | CASSPYSPQDNEQFF | TGCGCCAGCAGCCCCTATTCCCCACAGGACAATGAGCAGTTCTTC
TRBJ1-2 | TRBV5-1 | . | TRBD1 | CASRTDRVRYGYTF | TGCGCCAGCAGAACGGACAGGGTGAGGTATGGCTACACCTTC
TRBJ1-1 | TRBV4-1 | few | . | CASSQVVQGLNTEAFF | TGCGCCAGCAGCCAAGTAGTGCAGGGGCTGAACACTGAAGCTTTCTTT
TRBJ2-2 | TRBV7-9 | few | . | CASRRQTNTGELFF | TGTGCCAGCAGGAGACAGACGAACACCGGGGAGCTGTTTTTT
TRBJ2-7 | TRBV12-3/TRBV12-4 | few | . | CASSLEPGTYEQYF | TGTGCCAGCAGTTTAGAGCCCGGAACCTACGAGCAGTACTTC
TRBJ2-3 | TRBV4-1 | few | . | CASRLRDTGGTDTQYF | TGCGCCAGCAGACTCCGGGACACCGGGGGCACAGATACGCAGTATTTT
TRBJ2-1 | TRBV11-2 | . | . | CASSSLANEQFF | TGTGCCAGCAGCTCTCTAGCAAATGAGCAGTTCTTC
TRBJ2-5 | TRBV11-1 | few | TRBD2 | CASSRQRDQETQYF | TGTGCCAGCAGCCGACAGCGGGATCAAGAGACCCAGTACTTC
TRBJ2-3 | TRBV18 | few | . | CASSDPLGVDSLGTDTQYF | TGTGCCAGCTCGGACCCCTTAGGCGTGGATTCACTAGGCACAGATACGCAGTATTTT
TRBJ1-2 | TRBV6-2/TRBV6-3 | . | . | CASSYSSRYTF | TGTGCCAGCAGTTACTCGAGCCGCTACACCTTC
TRBJ1-2 | TRBV4-1 | few | . | CASSWLRLGYYGYTF | TGCGCCAGCAGCTGGCTTCGGTTGGGCTACTATGGCTACACCTTC
TRBJ2-5 | TRBV7-9 | few | TRBD1 | CASRWTGEETQYF | TGTGCCAGCAGGTGGACAGGGGAAGAGACCCAGTACTTC
TRBJ2-7 | TRBV4-1 | . | . | CASSPRDLGAYEQYF | TGCGCCAGCAGCCCCCGGGACCTTGGGGCCTACGAGCAGTACTTC
TRBJ2-7 | TRBV5-1 | . | . | CATAPGAGSYEQYF | TGCGCCACGGCCCCGGGGGCGGGCTCCTACGAGCAGTACTTC
TRBJ2-3 | TRBV28 | . | TRBD2 | CASTQRGGSDTQYF | TGTGCCAGCACCCAACGGGGGGGCTCAGATACGCAGTATTTT
TRBJ2-2 | TRBV15 | few | . | CATSTTETPPGELFF | TGTGCCACCAGCACTACCGAGACGCCGCCCGGGGAGCTGTTTTTT
TRBJ1-1 | TRBV5-1 | . | . | CASSLVRGEAFF | TGCGCCAGCAGCTTGGTGAGGGGAGAAGCTTTCTTT
TRBJ2-1 | TRBV7-8 | . | TRBD2 | CASSQLAGGSYNEQFF | TGTGCCAGCAGCCAGTTAGCGGGGGGGTCGTACAATGAGCAGTTCTTC
TRBJ1-4 | TRBV6-6 | . | TRBD1 | CASRGTVAEKLFF | TGTGCCAGCAGAGGGACAGTTGCTGAAAAACTGTTTTTT
TRBJ2-7 | TRBV5-1 | . | TRBD2 | CASSWLGPGTSGYEQYF | TGCGCCAGCAGCTGGTTGGGACCCGGGACTAGCGGGTACGAGCAGTACTTC
TRBJ2-7 | TRBV7-2 | . | . | CASSWSYEQYF | TGTGCCAGCAGCTGGAGCTACGAGCAGTACTTC
TRBJ2-2 | TRBV7-6 | . | . | CASSFTVDTGELFF | TGTGCCAGCAGCTTCACCGTTGACACCGGGGAGCTGTTTTTT
TRBJ2-5 | TRBV6-6 | . | . | CASSIAPWLETQYF | TGTGCCAGCAGTATAGCCCCGTGGTTGGAGACCCAGTACTTC
TRBJ1-1 | TRBV4-1 | . | TRBD1 | CASSPKTGGSDTEAFF | TGCGCCAGCAGCCCCAAGACAGGGGGATCGGACACTGAAGCTTTCTTT
TRBJ2-3 | TRBV5-1 | few | TRBD1 | CASSLIRDRPTDTQYF | TGCGCCAGCAGCTTGATCCGGGACAGGCCTACAGATACGCAGTATTTT
TRBJ2-5 | TRBV11-3 | . | TRBD2 | CASSPTRAGVEGETQYF | TGTGCCAGCAGCCCCACAAGAGCGGGGGTAGAGGGAGAGACCCAGTACTTC